This TCR beta chain was profiled in a study of cytomegalovirus exposure and HLA in healthy donors (dated by TCRdb to about 2017). Regarding the complete study: According to a later analysis, the approximately 120 validation repertoires were produced on the same platform as the 600 to 850 repertoires of the first cohort. Besides the first cohort of roughly 640 subjects, a separate validation cohort made up of 90 to 150 different subjects was used. The study aimed to test whether signatures of past pathogen exposure could be identified by cataloging public T cell receptors. To predict cytomegalovirus infection status, the study combined high-throughput TCR immunosequencing, statistical association of individual TCRs with disease status, and machine learning.

Deletion took 2 bases off V and 5 bases off J, with a span of 13 bases between the germline ends. The CDR1 and CDR2 encoded by the germline V gene (reference sequence) are LNHDA and SQIVND. The CDR3 holds 15 amino acids from the cysteine to the phenylalanine. Only CDR3 DNA is held: 45 bases, read in frame from base 1. Separate from the approximately 670-subject first cohort, the validation cohort of roughly 130 subjects was the group to which the donors belonged. What the study reported, not specific to this receptor: The study gave a list of roughly 150 TCR beta chains associated with cytomegalovirus. Three of the identified cytomegalovirus-associated TCR beta chains were confirmed in vitro to be specific for cytomegalovirus antigens. In both the original and validation cohorts, the classifier was reported to diagnose cytomegalovirus status with high specificity and sensitivity. The authors suggested that the approach could potentially be extended to other disease states and immunological phenotypes. Of the cluster scores, about 94% were above 0 in a later analysis, which found that TCRs clustered in the first cohort also tended to co-occur in the 120 validation repertoires. Most TCR sequences were observed very rarely across donors, whereas some public TCRs were present in many individuals. A later analysis lacked HLA typing for the validation cohort, so it scored co-occurrence in that cohort across all 110 or so repertoires.

Turning to this clone: The antigen it recognizes is unknown. Within one base of it there is no much larger clone, and no base qualities were kept.

Receptors were amplified or captured by the immunoSEQ multiplex PCR assay. Under the source paper's analysis protocol: A statistical classification framework was developed to diagnose cytomegalovirus status using the catalog of TCR beta chain sequences. The table comes from immuneACCESS by way of TCRdb, which keeps in-frame sequences with V and J called. Part of the clones is missing from these tables; in studies checked, under half for an unresolved V gene and the rest for unknown reasons. V and J calls and clone size are those listed in that table; D and trimming were worked out from the DNA. The sample profile shows about 92,000 clones; approximately 93% of them were found once. The biggest ten clones account for about 1.1% of the sample.

The rearrangement joined TRBV19 to TRBJ2-1; perhaps TRBD1 is the D gene, with 6 bases matching. What was sequenced was PBMCs. The sequence was collected from a woman aged 25 to 39 in good health and CMV-seropositive. The nucleotide sequence is given as TGTGCCAGTAGTATAACAGGGTCTGAGCACAATGAGCAGTTCTTC. It translates to CASSITGSEHNEQFF.